Below are 21 T cell receptor beta chains sequenced from a single sample in a study of T cells in women clearing cervical HPV infection. Only in-frame clones appear in the TCRdb table, and some are missing; sequencing was by immunoSEQ multiplex PCR. The sample's table shows tens of thousands of clones. Sequences were obtained from blood buffy coat. The receptors here all came from a woman between 18 and 70 years old with a cervical HPV16 infection that either progressed to CIN3+ or cleared (not recorded which).

As concerns this clone: Sequencing ends 3 residues short of the CDR3 end; the germline J gene provides the rest. The chain couples TRBV5-1 to TRBJ2-7, with TRBD2 matching 10 bases. The trim removed 1 base at V and 3 bases at J, leaving 1 base unmatched. The germline V gene has CDR1 SGHRS and CDR2 YFSETQ. The CDR3 loop spans 14 amino acids. The sequenced part of the CDR3 DNA is TGCGCCAGCAGCTTGACTAGCGGGATCTACGAG. Its protein is CASSLTSGIYE. From start to end, the CDR3 is CASSLTSGIYEQYF.

Of note for this clone: The read comes to an end 3 residues before the CDR3 does, leaving the germline J gene to fill in the end. V gene TRBV20-1 combines with J gene TRBJ2-1; 10 nucleotides align to TRBD2. With V trimmed by 1 base and J by 8 bases, 11 bases remained unmatched. Germline CDR1 is DFQATT and CDR2 is SNEGSKA (reference sequence). This CDR3 region has 16 residues. This CDR3 is CSARGRLAGDPDEQFF. The part of the CDR3 DNA that was read is TGCAGTGCTAGAGGTCGTCTAGCGGGGGACCCGGATGAG.

In regard to this clone: From the germline J gene comes the end of the CDR3, since the read stops 3 residues before it. This chain links TRBV2 with TRBJ2-1, with TRBD2 matching 9 bases. The germline V gene encodes CDR1 SNHLY and CDR2 FYNNEI. The CDR3 loop spans 18 amino acids. J was trimmed by 0 bases and V by 8 bases; bases with no gene match: 14. Partial CDR3 DNA: TGTGCCAGCGGACGGGGGCTAGCGGGGACCTTCTCCTACAATGAG. It yields the protein CASGRGLAGTFSYNE. The complete CDR3 reads CASGRGLAGTFSYNEQFF.

To note about this clone: The read terminates 3 residues ahead of where the CDR3 ends, so the germline J gene completes it. This chain joins TRBV5-6 and TRBJ1-1; possibly TRBD1 for D (6 bases). This CDR3 spans 14 amino acids. Germline V gene sequence: CDR1 SGHDT, CDR2 YYEEEE. V was shortened by 4 bases and J by 4 bases, with 14 bases between the two germline ends. The CDR3 loop reads CASSRTGIVTEAFF. CDR3 bases read: TGTGCCAGCAGCAGAACAGGGATTGTCACTGAA.

Comment on this clone: The read halts 3 residues ahead of the CDR3 end, with the missing end drawn from the germline J gene. The chain combines TRBV5-5 with TRBJ2-4; D uncertain. Germline V gene sequence: CDR1 SGHKS, CDR2 YYEKEE (reference sequence). The CDR3 spans 13 residues. CDR3 bases read: TGTGCCAGCAGCTTGCCCGGGTTCTATGGT. Translating gives CASSLPGFYG. The full CDR3 protein is CASSLPGFYGQYF.

The sequenced part of the CDR3 DNA is TGCAGCGTTTCGGACAGCTATGGC. This sequence encodes CSVSDSYG. The CDR3 in its entirety is CSVSDSYGYTF. This chain uses TRBV29-1 with TRBJ1-2; possible D gene TRBD1, 6 bases. The read ends 3 residues before the CDR3 terminus; that terminus is restored from the germline J gene. The V end was cut by 5 bases, the J end by 4 bases, with 8 bases between. The CDR3 sequence is 11 residues long. Germline V gives CDR1 SQVTM, CDR2 ANQGSEA.

In regard to this clone: The CDR3 extends 3 residues past the end of the read, so its final part is completed from the germline J gene. The V call is TRBV19, the J call TRBJ2-1, with D possibly TRBD2 on 6 matching bases. CDR1 and CDR2 (germline): LNHDA, SQIVND (reference sequence). The CDR3 totals 14 residues. With 4 bases removed from V and 3 bases from J, the gap between germline ends came to 10 bases. CDR3 in amino acids: CASSTGVDYNEQFF. The sequenced CDR3 bases are TGTGCCAGTAGTACGGGGGTTGACTACAATGAG.

Regarding this clone: Read data end 3 residues before the CDR3 end; the end is taken from the germline J gene. Other DNA sequences in this sample translate to the same CDR3. The V gene is TRBV20-1, the J gene TRBJ1-5; TRBD1 matches at 7 bases. Per the germline V gene, CDR1 is DFQATT and CDR2 is SNEGSKA (reference sequence). This CDR3 comprises 14 residues. The junction had 5 bases not matched to a gene; V was cut back by 6 bases and J by 0 bases. CDR3 region: CSAPGTDSNQPQHF. The covered CDR3 bases are TGCAGTGCACCGGGGACAGATAGCAATCAGCCC.

On this clone: Read coverage stops 3 residues before the CDR3 terminus; the germline J gene supplies the remainder. The chain employs TRBV20-1 and TRBJ2-7; 9 nucleotides line up with TRBD2. After removal of 2 bases from V and 5 bases from J, the junction contained 19 bases not matched to a gene. CDR1 is DFQATT, CDR2 SNEGSKA, per germline (reference sequence). This CDR3 has 18 amino acids. CDR3 bases read: TGCAGTGCTAGACTGACCCCCCGGTATCAGCGGGAGGAGCACGAG. Its translation is CSARLTPRYQREEHE. The CDR3, in full, reads CSARLTPRYQREEHEQYF.

Notes on this clone: From the germline J gene comes the end of the CDR3, since the read stops 3 residues before it. The rearrangement uses TRBV7-4 and TRBJ1-2, with D unresolved. The CDR3 extends over 13 amino acids. Germline CDR1 SGHVT, CDR2 SQSDAQ. Here the CDR3 reads CASSFLAKNIYTF. The part of the CDR3 DNA that was read is TGTGCCAGCAGCTTCCTAGCCAAAAACATC.

As regards this clone: The read ends 3 residues early relative to the CDR3; the germline J gene fills the gap. The rearrangement uses TRBV7-9 and TRBJ2-5; D not resolved. Trimming pared 5 bases from V and 1 base from J, leaving 8 bases between. CDR1 and CDR2 (germline): SEHNR, FQNEAQ (reference sequence). The CDR3 is made up of 13 amino acids. The part of the CDR3 DNA that was read is TGTGCCAGCAGCCCAACAGCCCAAGAGACC. This sequence encodes CASSPTAQET. The complete CDR3 protein is CASSPTAQETQYF.

Turning to this clone: Sequencing ends 3 residues short of the CDR3 end; the germline J gene provides the rest. This chain connects TRBV5-6 to TRBJ2-5; no reliable D call. In germline, CDR1 is SGHDT, CDR2 YYEEEE. The CDR3 is 11 residues long. V lost 2 bases, J lost 4 bases, and 3 bases lay in between. The CDR3 protein is CASSFRETQYF. The CDR3 bases that were read are TGTGCCAGCAGCTTCCGAGAGACC.

About this clone itself: The read ends 3 residues early relative to the CDR3; the germline J gene fills the gap. The V call is TRBV6-8, the J call TRBJ2-1; the match to TRBD2 covers 9 bases. The V gene end was trimmed by 2 bases and the J gene end by 7 bases; junction bases not matched to a gene: 9. Looked up from germline, CDR1 is MNHGY and CDR2 is SAAAGT. This CDR3 has 16 residues. The CDR3 sequence: CASSYLCGRAGNEQFF. The part of the CDR3 DNA that was read is TGTGCCAGCAGTTACCTATGCGGGAGGGCCGGGAATGAG.

The CDR3 reads CASSDRLNTEAFF. CDR3 bases read: TGTGCCAGCAGCGACAGGTTAAACACTGAA. The chain links TRBV7-8 to TRBJ1-1, with D tentatively TRBD1 (6 bases). The CDR3 is cut off 3 residues early in the read; its end comes from the germline J gene. Germline V gene data show CDR1 as SGHVS and CDR2 as FQNEAQ. The CDR3 covers 13 residues. V was clipped by 5 bases and J by 2 bases, with 9 bases between them.

A word on this clone: The read terminates 3 residues before the CDR3 end, so the remaining end is supplied by the germline J gene. The genes are TRBV5-4 and TRBJ2-1, with 10 bases matching TRBD1. The length of the CDR3 is 13 residues. With V trimmed by 5 bases and J by 9 bases, 5 bases remained unmatched. Germline V gives CDR1 SGHNT, CDR2 YYREEE (reference sequence). The CDR3 region is CASRRQGAGEQFF. CDR3 DNA (partial): TGTGCCAGCAGAAGACAGGGGGCAGGTGAG.

Comments on this clone: The read is 3 residues too short to cover the CDR3 end, so that end is filled in from the germline J gene. V is TRBV5-1 and J is TRBJ2-7; a weak D match, TRBD2 (7 bases). There are 15 residues in the CDR3. The V and J ends lost 2 bases and 2 bases respectively, with 14 bases between them. CDR1 and CDR2 from the germline V gene are SGHRS and YFSETQ. The CDR3: CASSFEGGEAYEQYF. CDR3 DNA (partial): TGCGCCAGCAGCTTCGAAGGGGGGGAAGCCTACGAG.

Comments on this clone: The read comes to an end 3 residues before the CDR3 does, leaving the germline J gene to fill in the end. This chain connects TRBV9 to TRBJ2-3, with 10 bases fitting TRBD2. The trim removed 3 bases at V and 5 bases at J, leaving 9 bases unmatched. This CDR3 contains 16 residues. Germline V gene data show CDR1 as SGDLS and CDR2 as YYNGEE. The CDR3 bases that were read are TGTGCCAGCAGCGGTCCCGGGACTAGCGTGTTAGATACG. Protein: CASSGPGTSVLDT. The full-length CDR3 reads as CASSGPGTSVLDTQYF.

For this clone: The read falls 3 residues short of the CDR3 end, and the missing part is taken from the germline J gene. The V gene is TRBV5-1, the J gene TRBJ1-6; D may be TRBD1 (6 bases). Germline lookup yields CDR1 SGHRS and CDR2 YFSETQ. The CDR3 runs to 15 residues. Between the trimmed V and J ends, which lost 1 base and 5 bases, there was a span of 10 bases. The CDR3 DNA, read in part, is TGCGCCAGCAGCTTGCAGGGACAAGATAATTCACCC. As protein: CASSLQGQDNSP. The complete CDR3 reads CASSLQGQDNSPLHF.

Remarks on this clone: The read halts 3 residues ahead of the CDR3 end, with the missing end drawn from the germline J gene. The gene calls are TRBV7-9 and TRBJ2-2, with 7 bases lining up with TRBD1. CDR3 size: 13 residues. Germline CDR1 is SEHNR and CDR2 is FQNEAQ (reference sequence). The DNA read from the CDR3 is TGTGCCAGCAGCTCCGGGACAGATGAAAAG. This sequence encodes CASSSGTDEK. In full, the CDR3 reads CASSSGTDEKLFF.

Notes on this clone: The read finishes 3 residues shy of the CDR3 end, and the germline J gene is used to complete it. The chain employs TRBV19 and TRBJ2-1, with TRBD2 matching over 15 bases. CDR3 size: 15 residues. Germline values: CDR1 LNHDA, CDR2 SQIVND (reference sequence). Trimming removed 10 bases from V and 7 bases from J; junction bases left unmatched: 8. The CDR3 region is CATTGTSGGMNEQFF. Incomplete CDR3 DNA: TGTGCCACTACCGGGACTAGCGGGGGGATGAATGAG.

Comments on this clone: The read terminates 3 residues ahead of where the CDR3 ends, so the germline J gene completes it. The chain has TRBV7-8 and TRBJ2-1; 11 bases map to TRBD2. Germline V gene lookup returns CDR1 SGHVS and CDR2 FQNEAQ. The CDR3 has 17 amino acids. V was clipped by 4 bases and J by 4 bases; unmatched bases: 9. CDR3: CASSSPIAGGPYNEQFF. The DNA read from the CDR3 is TGTGCCAGCAGCTCCCCGATAGCGGGGGGGCCGTACAATGAG. Full variable domain (rest looked up from reference TRBV7-8 and TRBJ2-1): GAGVSQSPRYKVAKRGQDVALRCDPISGHVSLFWYQQALGQGPEFLTYFQNEAQLDKSGLPSDRFFAERPEGSVSTLKIQRTQQEDSAVYLCASSSPIAGGPYNEQFFGPGTRLTVL.